This T cell receptor beta chain was identified in a study of shared clonotypes between healthy human individuals (dated by TCRdb to 2019 to 2021). About the full investigation: Three men and two women, aged 18 to 49 years, made up the cohort. For each donor, CD4 naive and CD4 memory were each given three plates, CD8 naive was given two plates, and CD8 memory was given one plate. To estimate repertoire size and how much clonotype sharing occurs between individuals, the study deeply sequenced the blood TCR repertoires of several healthy adults. To increase sequencing depth and limit assay-specific biases, TCR repertoire library preparation and sequencing were carried out by different laboratories using diverse techniques. Leukapheresis yielded between about 0.85 and 10 billion PBMCs per donor. Here is what the overall study found, with its caveats: Because the study included a small number of donors, the genetic and exposure-history diversity represented was limited. Naive subsets generally had larger estimated clonotype richness than memory subsets. Sharing across four donors was observed for around 5% of naive CD4, less than 4% of naive CD8, over 2% of memory CD4, and roughly 0.43% of memory CD8 clonotypes. Incomplete sequencing was indicated by rarefaction of sorted-subset datasets, despite the large sequencing depth. Based on pairwise subsampling, the degree of clonotype sharing among donors was expected to be affected by sequencing depth. Only blood was sampled, and tissue TCR repertoires likely differ from those in blood. Compared with non-shared clonotypes, the clonotypes found in all four sorted-subset donors had higher generation probabilities.

Using the deep immunoSEQ assay, multiplex PCR amplified TCR CDR3 regions from genomic DNA. Genomic DNA extracted from each cell subset was distributed evenly over all wells of several immunoSEQ 96-well plates, and each plate served as one replicate. For sorted subsets, around 200 ng genomic DNA, equal to tens of thousands of T cell genomes, was loaded into each replicate PCR. Purified libraries were quantified with a Qubit 3.0 fluorometer, sized on a Bioanalyzer 2100, and re-quantified with the KAPA Library Quantification kit. Each immunoSEQ 96-well plate was sequenced on its own single-read 150-cycle Illumina NextSeq 550 flow cell. The paper's processing steps were these. The immunoSEQ output contained only junctional sequences without quality scores, so filtering could not match that applied to full-length reads. To assign V/J genes and CDR3, sequences were annotated using PyIR, a Python wrapper for IgBLAST v1.9, with IMGT germline references. Reads with weak V/J assignments (E-value above 1e-6), missing CDR3, stop codons, out-of-frame junctions, or ambiguous translated residues were removed. A V3J clonotype was defined by an identical inferred V gene, J gene, and CDR3 amino acid sequence. To compute the percentage overlap between repertoires, the number of shared unique clonotypes was divided by the size of the smaller repertoire. Repertoire richness was assessed with RTK rarefaction, the Chao1 estimator, and Recon v2.1 estimates of unobserved clonotypes. OLGA was used to compute generation probabilities for all TCRbeta clonotypes that the gDNA method yielded from a handful of donors. Imported from immuneACCESS, the table was reduced by TCRdb to in-frame sequences with V and J called. These copies leave out some clones; in studies compared against another copy, an unresolved V gene accounts for under half, and the cause of the remainder is not known. V and J calls plus clone size are reproduced from that table; the DNA served to infer D and trimming. This sample lists around 600,000 clones; approximately 97% were detected once. The ten largest clonotypes hold 0.057% of the sample.

This clone was counted a single time. Its target antigen remains unknown. Per-base qualities were not stored, and no clone one base away is much larger. The donors were healthy, HIV-negative adults with no recently reported acute infections or vaccinations. Every donor was a Caucasian adult living in Nashville, Tennessee, USA. CD4+ T cells were enriched by magnetic negative selection; naive cells were then positively selected on CD45RA, and the negative fraction formed the memory subset. After blood collection by leukapheresis, PBMCs were isolated using Ficoll-Histopaque density gradient centrifugation and then cryopreserved in the vapor phase of liquid nitrogen. Analytical flow cytometry was used to check the purity and quantity of every magnetically sorted T cell population. From each sorted fraction, genomic DNA was isolated and quantified by UV absorbance on a Nanodrop 2000c. The source is a woman between 25 and 40 years old in good health. The sample consisted of naive CD4+ T cells sorted from blood. The cell subset or site label, read with the paper, signifies: CD45RA+ positively selected.

The DNA is TGCGCCAGCAGAGATCCGGGATTCTACAATGAGCAGTTCTTC. Protein translation: CASRDPGFYNEQFF. This chain is built from TRBV10-2 and TRBJ2-1; 5 matching bases give a weak D call of TRBD2. Counted from cysteine to phenylalanine, this CDR3 has 14 amino acids. CDR3 DNA is the only sequence kept; it has 42 bases, read in frame from the first base. CDR1 and CDR2 (WSHSY, SAAADI) derive from the germline V gene. Trimming at the junction amounts to 6 bases on V and 3 bases on J, and the germline ends lie 12 bases apart.